A single sample gave rise to the 15 T cell receptor beta chains below, sequenced in a study of blood T cells in healthy people across ages. A second PCR, run for about 6 to 11 cycles, used a sample-barcoded 5' primer plus a J-beta primer mix. A single record per CDR3 protein comes from TCRdb applying MiXCR to the 5' RACE reads. The table records hundreds of thousands of distinct CDR3 sequences, about 51% of them present only once. The sample consisted of blood. These receptors came from an elderly woman in good health.

In regard to this clonotype: A much larger clone differs by one base, so this may be a read error. The V call is TRBV29-1, the J call TRBJ2-6; D is ambiguous. Trimming cost V 3 bases and J 4 bases, with 13 bases left between them. The length of the CDR3 is 15 residues. Germline values: CDR1 SQVTM, CDR2 ANQGSEA. The CDR3 reads CSVDSQIVGANVLTF. The CDR3 DNA reads TGCAGCGTTGATTCCCAAATTGTGGGGGCCAACGTCCTGACTTTC.

The chain combines TRBV5-6 with TRBJ2-1; 7 bases agree with TRBD2. The CDR3 runs to 17 residues. V was clipped by 2 bases and J by 4 bases; unmatched bases: 12. The germline V gene encodes CDR1 SGHDT and CDR2 YYEEEE. CDR3 DNA sequence: TGTGCCAGCAGCTTCTCAAGGGATCCAGCGGGGTACAATGAGCAGTTCTTC. Encoded protein: CASSFSRDPAGYNEQFF.

Turning to this clonotype: A read error may produce the germline difference seen at one junction end. The rearrangement uses TRBV15 and TRBJ1-2, with no clear D. The CDR3 is 14 residues long. The germline CDR1 and CDR2 sequences are LNHNV and YYDKDF (reference sequence). The CDR3 region has the DNA TGTGCCACCAGCAGAGATAGCAGGAACTATGGCCACACCTTC. It encodes CATSRDSRNYGHTF.

Concerning this clonotype: This could be a read error, since a much larger clone is one nucleotide away. The rearrangement joins TRBV4-1 to TRBJ1-1; D unclear. Germline CDR1 MGHRA, CDR2 YSYEKL. This CDR3 contains 12 residues. V was cut by 0 bases and J by 5 bases, with 4 bases left in between. The CDR3 DNA reads TGCGCCAGCAGCCAAGAGACGACTGAAGCTTTCTTT. It encodes CASSQETTEAFF.

The table lists this clonotype with many counts. This sequence joins TRBV3-1 and TRBJ2-5; D uncertain. Germline V gene data show CDR1 as LGHDT and CDR2 as YNNKEL (reference sequence). Trimming took 3 bases from V and 4 from J, leaving 15 bases between them. The CDR3 runs to 15 residues. The DNA for the CDR3 is TGTGCCAGCAGCCAGACCATGACGACGGTAGAGACCCAGTACTTC. Its translation is CASSQTMTTVETQYF.

Worth noting for this clonotype: A read error may be the cause here, since a much bigger clone is one base away. J is TRBJ1-2 and V is TRBV28, with D tentatively TRBD1 (6 bases). The CDR3 sequence is 15 residues long. From germline, CDR1 is MDHEN and CDR2 SYDVKM. CDR3 residues: CASSSAGVADYSYTF. In nucleotides, the CDR3 is TGTGCCAGCAGTTCCGCAGGGGTCGCGGACTATAGCTACACCTTC.

Ten or more counts support this clonotype. CDR3 loop: CASSLGSSNQPQHF. The CDR3 coding sequence is TGTGCCAGCAGTTTGGGGAGTAGCAATCAGCCCCAGCATTTT. V gene TRBV12-3 or TRBV12-4 combines with J gene TRBJ1-5; D not certain. Trimming left V 3 bases short and J 0 bases short, with 6 bases between. This CDR3 is built from 14 residues.

Comments on this clonotype: This may arise from a read error, as a much more abundant clone is one base away. This chain joins TRBV12-3 or TRBV12-4 and TRBJ2-7; 10 bases line up with TRBD2. The V and J ends lost 2 bases and 7 bases, in that order; junction bases with no gene match: 5. This CDR3 is built from 14 residues. CDR3 DNA: TGTGCCAGCAGTTTACTAGCGGGAGCCAATGAGCAGTACTTC. Protein sequence: CASSLLAGANEQYF.

This clonotype was seen only a few times. This chain links TRBV4-1 with TRBJ1-1, with 7 bases aligning to TRBD1. The V and J ends lost 1 base and 0 bases, in that order; junction bases with no gene match: 8. Germline lookup yields CDR1 MGHRA and CDR2 YSYEKL. The CDR3 length is 17 residues. The CDR3 loop is CASSQVLRDSVNTEAFF. Here the CDR3 DNA reads TGCGCCAGCAGCCAAGTTCTCCGGGACAGCGTGAACACTGAAGCTTTCTTT.

This clonotype showed up just once. This sequence may be a read error, since a much larger clone differs from it by one base. The chain combines TRBV29-1 with TRBJ2-5, with a possible D match to TRBD1 (6 bases). The ends were cut back, 5 bases at V and 11 bases at J, with 24 bases in the middle. The CDR3 loop spans 14 amino acids. CDR1 is SQVTM and CDR2 is ANQGSEA in the germline V gene. The CDR3 DNA follows: TGCAGCGTTAGACGACACCTTAGGGACAATGAGCAGTACTTC. Its translation: CSVRRHLRDNEQYF.

This clonotype was recorded at least ten times. The chain carries TRBV5-1 and TRBJ2-1; 8 bases align to TRBD2. Germline assignment: CDR1 SGHRS and CDR2 YFSETQ. The CDR3 has 13 residues. The V segment lost 4 bases and the J segment 10 bases; nucleotides outside the gene matches: 7. The CDR3 spells CASSTIAGFEQFF. CDR3 coding DNA: TGCGCCAGCAGCACCATAGCGGGGTTCGAGCAGTTCTTC.

This clonotype has more than one count but fewer than ten. V gene TRBV4-1 combines with J gene TRBJ2-3, with TRBD2 identical over 10 bases. The CDR3 is 14 amino acids. The junction had 6 bases not matched to a gene; V was cut back by 7 bases and J by 5 bases. The germline V gene has CDR1 MGHRA and CDR2 YSYEKL. CDR3 amino acids: CASTSGGAGDTQYF. CDR3 bases: TGCGCCAGCACAAGCGGGGGGGCGGGAGATACGCAGTATTTT.

The V and J genes are TRBV12-3 or TRBV12-4 and TRBJ2-3; 7 nucleotides line up with TRBD2. The V gene end was trimmed by 5 bases and the J gene end by 1 base; junction bases not matched to a gene: 6. The CDR3 runs 15 residues. CDR3 DNA: TGTGCCAGCAGTCATAGCGGGTTAGGCACAGATACGCAGTATTTT. This sequence encodes CASSHSGLGTDTQYF.

The table lists this clonotype with many counts. The V call is TRBV5-6, the J call TRBJ2-7; D gene ambiguous. The CDR3 runs 14 residues. The V and J ends lost 0 bases and 1 base respectively, with 8 bases between them. The V gene's germline CDR1 is SGHDT and CDR2 YYEEEE. The CDR3 loop reads CASSLGETSYEQYF. CDR3 sequence (DNA): TGTGCCAGCAGCTTGGGAGAGACGTCCTACGAGCAGTACTTC.

The rearrangement uses TRBV18 and TRBJ1-2; 7 bases map to TRBD1. The CDR3 has 13 residues. Germline V gene lookup returns CDR1 KGHSH and CDR2 LQKENI. V was pared by 1 base and J by 8 bases, with 4 bases of the junction left unmatched. This chain's CDR3 is CASSPQGARGYTF. As DNA, the CDR3 is TGTGCCAGCTCACCACAGGGGGCGAGGGGCTACACCTTC.